In its sample, the clone carrying this T cell receptor (beta chain) was seen a few times. As yet, its antigen is unknown. This sample is drawn from a study of T cells after yellow fever vaccination. Overall study results and limits: Sorted repertoires could include abundant contaminating clonotypes from bulk cells. At about 97% for CD4 and approximately 89% for CD8, most primary-vaccination clones showed up again after the booster.

5'RACE template switching produced TCR cDNA carrying a universal primer site and UMIs. Via MiXCR, TCRdb re-called the 5' RACE reads, giving one row per CDR3 protein. Of 550,000 or so distinct CDR3 sequences listed, about 19% are singletons. This receptor was taken from a man aged 25 to 40 who received the YFV17D yellow fever vaccine. Sequenced material: PBMCs, taken 15 days after the yellow fever booster vaccination.

CDR3 DNA: TGTGCCAGCAGCCCAGCAGCGGGCTTCACCGGGGAGCTGTTTTTT. It encodes CASSPAAGFTGELFF. The rearrangement uses TRBV7-2 and TRBJ2-2, with D possibly TRBD2 on 6 matching bases. Germline V gene sequence: CDR1 SGHTA, CDR2 FQGNSA. V lost 5 bases and J 4 bases, leaving 14 bases between the germline ends. This CDR3 has 15 residues.